This T cell receptor beta chain was retrieved from a study of T-cell memory formation after mild COVID-19. 5'RACE with constant-segment primers yielded barcoded, UMI-tagged TCR alpha and TCR beta cDNA libraries. A single record per CDR3 protein comes from TCRdb applying MiXCR to the 5' RACE reads. The sample records tens of thousands of distinct CDR3 sequences, approximately 23% being singletons. Overall study findings and caveats: Clones that contracted from day 15 to 85 were balanced CD4/CD8, while later expanders leaned CD4+.

Concerning this clonotype itself: The antigen is unknown.

CDR3 length equals 15 residues. V gave up 1 base and J gave up 2 bases, with 8 bases separating them. Germline V gene data show CDR1 as LGHNA and CDR2 as YSLEER. Sequenced input: PBMCs or a T cell subset sorted from them (not recorded which). This receptor was taken from a man aged 18 to 35 who had mild COVID-19 (a few samples of this study predate the infection). Cell type and time point are not known. J is TRBJ2-2 and V is TRBV4-3; D unclear. CDR3 in DNA: TGCGCCAGCAGCCAAGGGCAGTTCAACACCGGGGAGCTGTTTTTT. Translating it yields CASSQGQFNTGELFF.